The table lists the clone carrying this T cell receptor (beta chain) with many counts. Its target is unknown. The CDR3 covers 16 residues. The trim removed 5 bases at V and 4 bases at J, leaving 7 bases unmatched. In germline, CDR1 is SGHDT, CDR2 YYEEEE. Naive CD8 T cells were picked out by sorting for CD8+CD4-CCR7+CD45RA+. This specimen belongs to a study of molecular identifiers for immune sequencing clone quantification. Study results and caveats: Clonotypes topping 20 RNA copies carried over 97% of effector molecules but under 1% of naive ones. Shared barcodes on identical TCR molecules could underestimate the sizes of highly expanded clones.

Previously described methods with listed TCR primers produced the bulk TCR libraries. TCRdb re-analysed the PCR reads in MiXCR, keeping a single row per CDR3 protein. The sample carries some 590,000 distinct CDR3 sequences, about 25% recorded once. This sequence originates from a human donor in good health. Some libraries in this study had Jurkat cell RNA spiked in. V and J are TRBV5-6 and TRBJ2-2; 11 bases agree with TRBD1. Sequenced: naive CD8+ T cells from blood, with Jurkat cell RNA spiked in. Subset given: FACS-sorted CD8+CD4-CCR7+CD45RA+ naive T cells. In nucleotides, the CDR3 is TGTGCCAGCAGAAAAGGACAGGGGGCGGTCACCGGGGAGCTGTTTTTT. This encodes CASRKGQGAVTGELFF.